This TCR beta chain originates from a study of vaccination and CD4 T cells after COVID-19. On the study more broadly: As control conditions, cultures were given either a CEFX pool serving as positive control, an HIV-1 Nef pool, or no peptide at all.

Study outcomes and limitations: Median SARS-CoV-2-reactive clonotype numbers rose nonsignificantly, about 21 to 38.

Once obtained from cultured CD4+ T cells, the DNA was sequenced using the Oncomine TCR Beta short-read assay. Someone extracted genomic DNA from cultured CD4+ T cells. TCRdb itself ran the PCR reads through MiXCR, one entry per CDR3 protein. The profile covers roughly 20,000 distinct CDR3 sequences, with around 80% appearing a single time and 15% to 20% taken by the ten largest. The treatment is: 10-day PBMC culture with coronavirus spike peptide pools or control peptides (ViraFEST assay). This clonotype was seen more than once but under ten times. Its matching antigen is unknown. This TCR came from a human donor who received a COVID-19 vaccine. The source was CD4+ T cells from blood, cultured in vitro, collected after SARS-CoV-2 vaccination.

The CDR3 nucleotides are TGTGCCAGCACCGAGATGGCCAGGGGTGCGACTTTCTTT. Encoded protein: CASTEMARGATFF. The chain is built from TRBV6-1 and TRBJ1-1; D is perhaps TRBD1 (6 bases). Germline values: CDR1 MNHNS, CDR2 SASEGT. CDR3 size: 13 residues. V lost 7 bases, J lost 12 bases, and 21 bases lay in between.